This entry features one T cell receptor (beta chain) sequence. Methods used by the authors: Amplification from reference gene primers served as the basis for estimated nucleated cell counts. Method: immunoSEQ multiplex PCR; TCRdb's copy keeps in-frame clones and lacks some. The D gene and trimming were derived from the DNA, and the V and J assignments and clone size from that table. The table records some 250,000 clones, roughly nine tenths of them present only once. The CDR3 loop spans 20 amino acids. V shed 0 bases and J 0 bases; nucleotides not matched to a gene: 9. Germline lookup yields CDR1 ENHRY and CDR2 SYGVKD. The data stem from a study of blood T cell repertoires in COVID-19. Overall study context: The samples span acute and convalescent COVID-19 from the United States, Italy and Spain.

The sequenced sample consisted of peripheral blood. The V gene is TRBV10-3, the J gene TRBJ1-3, with 12 bases matching TRBD1. This clonotype was sampled from a man aged 55 to 70 with acute or convalescent COVID-19. CDR3 sequence: CAISESGTGGLASSGNTIYF. Written as DNA, the CDR3 is TGTGCCATCAGTGAGTCCGGGACAGGGGGCCTCGCGAGCTCTGGAAACACCATATATTTT.